This T cell receptor beta chain originates from a study of blood T cell repertoires in COVID-19. Which cohort a participant joined came from the clinical history participants gave. From germline, CDR1 is MRHNA and CDR2 SNTAGT. V was clipped by 0 bases and J by 2 bases, with 9 bases between them. The CDR3 spans 15 residues. Under the authors' procedure: Amplification from reference gene primers served as the basis for estimated nucleated cell counts. Repertoires were generated with immunoSEQ multiplex PCR, while TCRdb's copy carries only in-frame clones and drops some. V and J calls and clone size are those listed in that table; D and trimming were worked out from the DNA. The sample shows about 320,000 clones, approximately 88% of them seen only once.

The origin of this receptor is a man aged 25-45 years who had recovered from COVID-19. The sample was PBMCs or T cells enriched from blood (not recorded which). J is TRBJ2-3 and V is TRBV6-4; a weak D match, TRBD1 (5 bases). The CDR3 protein is CASSDSGRTTDTQYF. The CDR3, as DNA: TGTGCCAGCAGTGACTCGGGGCGGACCACAGATACGCAGTATTTT.